The TCR beta chain described here comes from a study of T-cell memory formation after mild COVID-19. MiXCR, run by TCRdb on the 5' RACE reads, gives a single entry per CDR3 protein. The table records over 300,000 distinct CDR3 sequences, 20% to 25% of them present only once. The germline V gene encodes CDR1 SGHTA and CDR2 FQGNSA. CDR3 size: 14 residues. V lost 2 bases to trimming and J lost 5 bases, with 12 bases between them. Study-wide results and limits: The pre-infection memory compartment contained some responding clones, suggesting cross-reactive memory joined. Among contracting clones, CD4+ were mainly CM/EM and CD8+ enriched in EMRA. The authors did not confirm SARS-CoV-2 specificity of second-wave clones peaking day 37.

This clonotype has just a few counts. No antigen is known for it. What was sequenced was PBMCs or a T cell subset sorted from them (not recorded which). V and J are TRBV7-2 and TRBJ2-5; D is undetermined. This clonotype originated in a man aged 18 to 30 who had mild COVID-19 (a few samples of this study predate the infection). Cell type and time point are not known. CDR3 nucleotides: TGTGCCAGCAGCTTATGGGGTGCAAGGGAGACCCAGTACTTC. It specifies CASSLWGARETQYF.